The 24 T cell receptor beta chains reported below all come from one sample, sequenced in a study of T cell responses to AZD1222 COVID-19 vaccine (dated by TCRdb to the early 2020s). The sample's time point label, decoded: baseline before first vaccination. Library method: the immunoSEQ multiplex PCR assay. TCRdb limited this immuneACCESS table to in-frame rearrangements with V and J called. A share of clones is missing; checked studies link under half to unresolved V genes, and the rest is unexplained. For this sample there are 150,000 or so clones; less than 90% appear just once. The ten largest clones add up to around 3% of the sample. The sequenced sample was peripheral blood, obtained on day 0 of AZD1222 vaccination. The receptors stem from an adult in good health.

The rearrangement joins TRBV12-2 to TRBJ2-3; TRBD2, as called in the table, went unchecked against the DNA. TRBV12-2 is annotated as a pseudogene. This CDR3 spans 15 amino acids. CDR3 in amino acids: CASRLRGGGTDTQYF. The CDR3 bases are TGTGCAAGTCGCCTGCGGGGAGGCGGCACAGATACGCAGTATTTT.

The chain employs TRBV2 and TRBJ1-1; D remains unclear. The CDR3 is 17 amino acids. Trimming took 3 bases from V and 3 from J, leaving 20 bases between them. Germline V lookup: CDR1 SNHLY, CDR2 FYNNEI. The CDR3 nucleotides read TGTGCCAGCAGTGACGGGAAAAGGGTCGGAGTATACACTGAAGCTTTCTTT. This sequence encodes CASSDGKRVGVYTEAFF.

For the CDR3, the DNA is TGCAGTGCCCCCAGAGCCTACGAGCAGTACTTC. Its translation: CSAPRAYEQYF. This chain connects TRBV20-1 to TRBJ2-7; no firm D call. The germline V and J ends were trimmed by 6 bases and 2 bases, with 8 bases remaining between them. The germline V gene has CDR1 DFQATT and CDR2 SNEGSKA (reference sequence). The CDR3 loop spans 11 amino acids.

V usage is TRBV18 and J usage is TRBJ1-4, with 8 bases identical to TRBD1. V lost 3 bases and J lost 4; bases outside the gene matches: 4. Germline CDR1 reads KGHSH; CDR2 reads LQKENI. The CDR3 loop spans 15 amino acids. CDR3: CASSPGTGVNEKLFF. DNA for the CDR3: TGTGCCAGCTCACCGGGGACAGGCGTTAATGAAAAACTGTTTTTT.

V and J are TRBV4-2 and TRBJ1-3; maybe TRBD1 (5 bases). The germline CDR1 and CDR2 sequences are LGHNA and YNFKEQ. The CDR3 sequence is 16 residues long. Deletions cut 4 bases from V and 0 bases from J, with 13 bases between. The CDR3 coding sequence is TGTGCCAGCAGCCTCACAGGCCACCTCTCTGGAAACACCATATATTTT. The encoded protein is CASSLTGHLSGNTIYF.

The V and J genes are TRBV19 and TRBJ1-5, with D uncertain. From germline, CDR1 is LNHDA and CDR2 SQIVND (reference sequence). CDR3 length equals 14 residues. The V end was cut by 7 bases, the J end by 9 bases, with 19 bases between. The CDR3 loop is CASTLVGDFRPQHF. In DNA form, the CDR3 reads TGTGCCAGTACCCTAGTAGGTGATTTCAGGCCCCAGCATTTT.

J is TRBJ2-1 and V is TRBV28; D might be TRBD2 (6 bases). Looked up from germline, CDR1 is MDHEN and CDR2 is SYDVKM. CDR3 length: 15 amino acids. The V gene lost 4 bases and the J gene lost 1 base, with 11 bases spanning the gap. The CDR3 bases are TGTGCCAGCAGTTCTTCCGGGACTTCCTACAATGAGCAGTTCTTC. Protein sequence: CASSSSGTSYNEQFF. Filled out from reference TRBV28 and TRBJ2-1, the complete variable domain reads DVKVTQSSRYLVKRTGEKVFLECVQDMDHENMFWYRQDPGLGLRLIYFSYDVKMKEKGDIPEGYSVSREKKERFSLILESASTNQTSMYLCASSSSGTSYNEQFFGPGTRLTVL.

The chain's CDR3 is CASSQDPSGGASYNEQFF. CDR3 nucleotide sequence: TGCGCCAGCAGCCAAGACCCTAGCGGGGGGGCCTCATACAATGAGCAGTTCTTC. The chain recombines TRBV4-3 with TRBJ2-1; the match to TRBD2 covers 12 bases. V lost 0 bases and J lost 4; bases outside the gene matches: 7. The CDR3 covers 18 residues. Germline assignment: CDR1 LGHNA and CDR2 YSLEER.

The chain recombines TRBV4-2 with TRBJ1-1; 9 bases agree with TRBD1. The CDR3 is 17 residues long. Unmatched junction bases numbered 10, after V lost 2 bases and J lost 3 bases. The germline CDR1 and CDR2 sequences are LGHNA and YNFKEQ. CDR3 protein: CASSQQTGTGRDTEAFF. The CDR3 region has the DNA TGTGCCAGCAGCCAACAAACCGGGACAGGGAGAGACACTGAAGCTTTCTTT.

The CDR3 sequence: CASSLDRGPPDTQYF. The CDR3 DNA reads as TGTGCCAGCAGCTTAGACAGGGGGCCACCGGATACGCAGTATTTT. The chain combines TRBV11-2 with TRBJ2-3, with TRBD1 identical over 8 bases. Unmatched junction bases numbered 5, after V lost 0 bases and J lost 6 bases. The CDR3 sequence is 15 residues long. Germline CDR1 reads SGHAT; CDR2 reads FQNNGV.

The V call is TRBV3-1 (or the pseudogene TRBV3-2), the J call TRBJ2-6; D call uncertain. The V end was cut by 1 base, the J end by 12 bases, with 4 bases between. The CDR3 is made up of 11 amino acids. CDR1 and CDR2 (germline): LGHDT, YNNKEL (reference sequence). CDR3 bases: TGTGCCAGCAGCCAAGGGTCCGTCCTGACTTTC. It is translated as CASSQGSVLTF.

V and J are TRBV7-2 and TRBJ1-3; 7 nucleotides align to TRBD1. V lost 0 bases to trimming and J lost 4 bases; unmatched junction nucleotides: 6. Germline CDR1 SGHTA, CDR2 FQGNSA. The CDR3 has 16 amino acids. The CDR3 here is CASSLAVTGAGNTIYF. The CDR3 nucleotides are TGTGCCAGCAGCTTAGCGGTAACAGGGGCCGGAAACACCATATATTTT.

V gene TRBV2 combines with J gene TRBJ1-2, with D hard to call. Germline V gene data show CDR1 as SNHLY and CDR2 as FYNNEI. V was shortened by 3 bases and J by 2 bases, with 7 bases between the two germline ends. The CDR3 loop spans 13 amino acids. Here the CDR3 reads CASSDTANYGYTF. As DNA, the CDR3 is TGTGCCAGCAGTGATACAGCGAACTATGGCTACACCTTC.

The chain is built from TRBV7-9 and TRBJ2-7, with TRBD2 as a possible D gene (5 bases). V lost 2 bases and J 3 bases, leaving 11 bases between the germline ends. Germline V gene sequence: CDR1 SEHNR, CDR2 FQNEAQ (reference sequence). This CDR3 has 14 residues. CDR3 DNA: TGTGCCAGCAGCTTATCGGGGAAATTCTACGAGCAGTACTTC. Translating it yields CASSLSGKFYEQYF.

The chain carries TRBV19 and TRBJ2-7; no reliable D call. Germline CDR1 reads LNHDA; CDR2 reads SQIVND (reference sequence). The CDR3 spans 13 residues. V lost 3 bases to trimming and J lost 3 bases, with 9 bases between them. The chain's CDR3 is CASSIVPLYEQYF. DNA for the CDR3: TGTGCCAGTAGTATCGTACCCCTCTACGAGCAGTACTTC.

The rearrangement links TRBV19 to TRBJ1-5; TRBD1 matches 9 bases. Germline-derived CDR1 and CDR2 are LNHDA and SQIVND (reference sequence). V was clipped by 5 bases and J by 1 base; unmatched bases: 6. CDR3 length equals 16 residues. The CDR3 reads CASSSTGGGSNQPQHF. The CDR3 coding sequence is TGTGCCAGTAGTTCCACAGGGGGCGGAAGCAATCAGCCCCAGCATTTT.

The CDR3 coding sequence is TGTGCCAGCAGCCCAGGAGGACGAGTTAACTATGGCTACACCTTC. Translated, it gives CASSPGGRVNYGYTF. This sequence joins TRBV28 and TRBJ1-2; D remains ambiguous. Trimming stripped 6 bases from V and 1 base from J, with 15 bases between. This CDR3 has 15 amino acids. Per the germline V gene, CDR1 is MDHEN and CDR2 is SYDVKM.

The chain has TRBV6-5 and TRBJ1-1; no reliable D call. The CDR3 runs 15 residues. Germline assignment: CDR1 MNHEY and CDR2 SVGAGI. V lost 4 bases and J lost 0, with 12 bases in between. The CDR3: CASSSRGQMNTEAFF. CDR3 bases: TGTGCCAGCAGTTCCCGCGGCCAAATGAACACTGAAGCTTTCTTT.

The rearrangement uses TRBV5-4 and TRBJ1-2; perhaps TRBD1 as D (6 bases). Per germline, CDR1 SGHNT and CDR2 YYREEE (reference sequence). The CDR3 has 13 amino acids. V was shortened by 4 bases and J by 3 bases, with 10 bases between the two germline ends. The CDR3 nucleotides read TGTGCCAGCAGCAGTACAGGGTACTATGGCTACACCTTC. Amino acids: CASSSTGYYGYTF.

J is TRBJ1-5 and V is TRBV5-1; 7 bases are shared with TRBD1. The CDR3 extends over 14 amino acids. Per germline, CDR1 SGHRS and CDR2 YFSETQ. Trimming removed 3 bases from V and 5 bases from J; junction bases left unmatched: 5. Written as DNA, the CDR3 is TGCGCCAGCAGCTGGGACAGTCTTTATCAGCCCCAGCATTTT. This gives the protein CASSWDSLYQPQHF.

The chain has TRBV7-2 and TRBJ2-7; D may be TRBD1 (6 bases). The V gene's germline CDR1 is SGHTA and CDR2 FQGNSA. CDR3 length: 15 amino acids. V was pared by 6 bases and J by 0 bases, with 15 bases between. The CDR3 is CASRSRDIYSYEQYF. The CDR3 bases are TGTGCCAGCAGAAGCCGGGACATATACTCCTACGAGCAGTACTTC.

The chain has TRBV7-2 and TRBJ1-6, with 8 bases lining up with TRBD1. The V gene's germline CDR1 is SGHTA and CDR2 FQGNSA. The V segment lost 8 bases and the J segment 4 bases; nucleotides outside the gene matches: 19. CDR3 size: 19 residues. CDR3 sequence: CASGLSGTGRKRYNSPLHF. The DNA of the CDR3 is TGTGCCAGCGGACTAAGCGGGACAGGTCGTAAGCGGTATAATTCACCCCTCCACTTT.

The chain recombines TRBV6-5 with TRBJ1-1, with TRBD1 identical over 9 bases. The germline V gene has CDR1 MNHEY and CDR2 SVGAGI. The CDR3 contains 14 residues. V was clipped by 5 bases and J by 9 bases; unmatched bases: 10. CDR3: CASSPGQGKAKAFF. In DNA form, the CDR3 reads TGTGCCAGCAGTCCGGGACAGGGTAAGGCTAAAGCTTTCTTT.

The chain recombines TRBV7-2 with TRBJ1-1; no clear D gene. Germline lookup yields CDR1 SGHTA and CDR2 FQGNSA. The ends were cut back, 0 bases at V and 1 base at J, with 9 bases in the middle. The CDR3 loop spans 15 amino acids. Written as DNA, the CDR3 is TGTGCCAGCAGCTTAGCGGGGTTCGCGAACACTGAAGCTTTCTTT. Protein sequence: CASSLAGFANTEAFF.